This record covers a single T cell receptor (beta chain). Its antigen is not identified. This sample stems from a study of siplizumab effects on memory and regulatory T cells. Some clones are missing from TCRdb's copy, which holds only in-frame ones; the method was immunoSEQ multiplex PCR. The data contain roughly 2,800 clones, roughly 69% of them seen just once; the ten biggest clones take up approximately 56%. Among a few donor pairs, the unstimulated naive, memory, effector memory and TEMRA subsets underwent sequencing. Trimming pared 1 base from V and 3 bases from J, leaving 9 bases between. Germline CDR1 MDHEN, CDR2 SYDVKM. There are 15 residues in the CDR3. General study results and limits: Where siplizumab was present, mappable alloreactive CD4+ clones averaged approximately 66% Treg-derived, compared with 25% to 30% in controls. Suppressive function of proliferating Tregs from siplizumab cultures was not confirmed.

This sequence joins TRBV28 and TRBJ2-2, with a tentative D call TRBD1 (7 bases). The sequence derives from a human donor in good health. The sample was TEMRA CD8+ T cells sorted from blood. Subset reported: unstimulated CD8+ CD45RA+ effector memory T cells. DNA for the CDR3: TGTGCCAGCAGTTTATTCAGGGGGGACACCGGGGAGCTGTTTTTT. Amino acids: CASSLFRGDTGELFF.